These 9 T cell receptor beta chains share one sample of origin, sequenced in a study of T cells in localized non-small cell lung cancer. Sequencing was performed with immunoSEQ multiplex PCR; in TCRdb, only in-frame clones are kept and a portion is missing. The sample yields 35,000 to 45,000 clones, 85% to 90% seen once. Sample: peripheral blood, taken before any cancer treatment. The receptor source for this set is a female donor at least 60 years old with stage I squamous cell lung carcinoma.

The chain has TRBV4-1 and TRBJ2-5; either TRBD1 or TRBD2 may supply D (6 bases each). V shed 1 base and J shed 4 bases, with 22 bases lying between them. The CDR3 length is 18 residues. In germline, CDR1 is MGHRA, CDR2 YSYEKL. In DNA, the CDR3 is TGCGCCAGCAGCCAAGGGGTGGGGGGCCTCTCTTTGTCAGAGACCCAGTACTTC. Amino acids: CASSQGVGGLSLSETQYF.

CDR3 DNA sequence: TGTGCCAGCAGCGTAGGAGGGGGGGTCTCCTACAATGAGCAGTTCTTC. The encoded protein is CASSVGGGVSYNEQFF. The rearrangement joins TRBV9 to TRBJ2-1; a weak D match, TRBD2 (7 bases). The CDR3 contains 16 residues. Trimming stripped 0 bases from V and 0 bases from J, with 10 bases between. Per the germline V gene, CDR1 is SGDLS and CDR2 is YYNGEE.

V usage is TRBV9 and J usage is TRBJ2-3; TRBD1 or TRBD2 may be the D gene (7 bases each). This CDR3 has 14 amino acids. Germline CDR1 and CDR2: SGDLS and YYNGEE. Trimming took 4 bases from V and 7 from J, leaving 16 bases between them. In DNA, the CDR3 is TGTGCCAGCAGCCAGGGGGGGACTTCGAATACGCAGTATTTT. Encoded protein: CASSQGGTSNTQYF.

The V gene is TRBV30, the J gene TRBJ2-1; weak D call: TRBD1 (5 bases). The ends were cut back, 5 bases at V and 1 base at J, with 12 bases in the middle. This CDR3 comprises 14 residues. The germline CDR1 and CDR2 sequences are GTSNPN and SVGIG (reference sequence). CDR3 DNA sequence: TGTGCCTGGGGTCGCAGGGATTCCTACAATGAGCAGTTCTTC. Residues: CAWGRRDSYNEQFF.

The V and J genes are TRBV6-1 and TRBJ1-2; D remains ambiguous. The CDR3 covers 11 residues. V lost 10 bases and J lost 9, with 15 bases in between. Germline CDR1 reads MNHNS; CDR2 reads SASEGT. CDR3 in DNA: TGTGCCATCGAGAGGTTACCCCGCTACACCTTC. It encodes CAIERLPRYTF.

The rearrangement joins TRBV7-8 to TRBJ2-3, with D possibly TRBD1 on 6 matching bases. The CDR3 is 14 amino acids. Germline assignment: CDR1 SGHVS and CDR2 FQNEAQ. Deletions cut 2 bases from V and 4 bases from J, with 10 bases between. The CDR3 protein is CASSLRKGADTQYF. The CDR3 bases are TGTGCCAGCAGCTTACGAAAGGGGGCAGATACGCAGTATTTT. Based on the CDR3 plus reference TRBV7-8 and TRBJ2-3, the full variable domain is GAGVSQSPRYKVAKRGQDVALRCDPISGHVSLFWYQQALGQGPEFLTYFQNEAQLDKSGLPSDRFFAERPEGSVSTLKIQRTQQEDSAVYLCASSLRKGADTQYFGPGTRLTVL.

The chain employs TRBV5-1 and TRBJ1-4, with 9 bases lining up with TRBD1. Germline trimming cut 0 bases from V and 5 bases from J; bases unmatched to any gene: 2. Germline assignment: CDR1 SGHRS and CDR2 YFSETQ. There are 15 residues in the CDR3. The CDR3 bases are TGCGCCAGCAGCTTGGTGACAGGGGGGAATGAAAAACTGTTTTTT. Its protein is CASSLVTGGNEKLFF.

This chain connects TRBV6-1 to TRBJ2-7; no reliable D call. Trimming stripped 8 bases from V and 0 bases from J, with 14 bases between. Germline V gene data show CDR1 as MNHNS and CDR2 as SASEGT. This CDR3 region has 14 residues. CDR3 bases: TGTGCCAGCCGACCCCGGGTAGGCTCCTACGAGCAGTACTTC. Amino acid sequence: CASRPRVGSYEQYF.

The genes are TRBV5-4 and TRBJ1-2, with TRBD1 matching over 8 bases. The CDR3 spans 17 residues. Losses at the gene ends were 3 bases for V and 3 bases for J; bases not matched to a gene: 13. Germline values: CDR1 SGHNT, CDR2 YYREEE (reference sequence). CDR3 loop: CASSYQPSDREDYGYTF. The CDR3 bases are TGTGCCAGCAGCTATCAGCCTTCGGACAGGGAAGACTATGGCTACACCTTC.